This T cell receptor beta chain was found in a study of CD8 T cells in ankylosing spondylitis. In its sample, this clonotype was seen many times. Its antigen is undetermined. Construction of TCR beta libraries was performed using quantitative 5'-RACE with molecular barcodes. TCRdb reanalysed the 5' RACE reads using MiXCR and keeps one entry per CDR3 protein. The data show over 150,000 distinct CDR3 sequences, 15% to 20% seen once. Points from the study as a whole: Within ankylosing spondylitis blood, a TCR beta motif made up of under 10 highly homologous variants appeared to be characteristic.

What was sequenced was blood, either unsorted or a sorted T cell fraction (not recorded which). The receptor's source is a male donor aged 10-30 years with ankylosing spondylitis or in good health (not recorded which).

The CDR3 DNA reads TGTGCCAGCAGCCTGGGACAGGTTGAAGAGACCCAGTACTTC. Encoded protein: CASSLGQVEETQYF. This chain uses TRBV12-3 or TRBV12-4 with TRBJ2-5; 8 bases align to TRBD1. V trimming: 6 bases; J trimming: 3 bases; junction bases outside the gene matches: 6. The CDR3 runs 14 residues.